This TCR beta chain was sequenced for a study of cytomegalovirus exposure and HLA in healthy donors (dated by TCRdb to the late 2010s). For context, the study as a whole: According to an earlier analysis of 550 to 700 of the donors, about 179 million T cells yielded 100 million or so unique TCR beta sequences and less than 300 Gb of sequence data. An early release that covered some 640 HLA-typed donors contained about 300 gigabases of sequencing data and roughly 84 million unique TCR sequences. Among the roughly 390 genotyped donors, around 81% belonged to the genetic ancestry cluster associated with self-reported Caucasian donors. The aim of the study was to test whether cataloging public T cell receptors could identify signatures of past pathogen exposure. The T cell repertoires of 666 subjects were profiled by immunosequencing and related to cytomegalovirus serostatus. In addition to the first cohort of approximately 650 subjects, a separate validation cohort of about 120 different subjects was used. To predict cytomegalovirus infection status, the study brought together high-throughput TCR immunosequencing, statistical association of individual TCRs with disease status, and machine learning. To study patterns of TCR occurrence, a later analysis re-analyzed previously published TCR beta repertoires from 650 to 750 donors and added high-resolution HLA genotyping. Rather than using new phenotypic data, the later analysis identified candidate immune exposures from TCR beta sequences and from how often those sequences occurred across donors. An earlier analysis of 500 to 750 of the donors applied high-throughput TCR beta sequencing to assess whether each TCR beta V gene segment acted as functional or pseudogenic. Donor age, sex, ethnicity and CMV serostatus were compiled alongside the repertoire data. A later genetic analysis used genome-wide SNP genotypes for about 65% of the 666 donors, treating that subset as a discovery cohort. Every discovery cohort repertoire had been produced on one sequencing platform. HLA typing included class I and class II loci at four-digit resolution. The number of donors typed differed by locus, with roughly 629-640 for A, B, C, DRB1 and DQB1, 522 for DQA1, approximately 570 for DPA1, and approximately 470 for DPB1. Four or five DR-DQ haplotypes were handled as single units for association and clustering, since linkage in the cohort was strong. Among roughly 400 genotyped donors of the cohort, an average of about 240,000 unique TCR beta nucleotide sequences were sequenced per donor, roughly a sixth of them non-productive.

The V and J ends are trimmed by 2 bases and 5 bases, leaving 9 bases between them. Reading from cysteine to phenylalanine, the CDR3 counts 13 amino acids. Just CDR3 DNA is preserved here, 39 bases in frame from base 1. CDR1 and CDR2, per the germline V gene, are MNHEY and SVGAGI. The cohort consisted of 600 to 750 healthy bone marrow donors. All cohort members were sampled while nominally healthy, although unrecorded immune exposures were likely present. The donor was CMV seronegative and belonged to the group of 380 or so seronegative cohort members. Every donor gave a peripheral blood sample, and the peripheral blood mononuclear cells from that sample were used for TCR beta sequencing. Genomic DNA extraction from the blood cell samples was performed with the Qiagen DNeasy Blood Extraction Kit. Study-wide findings and limitations: According to a later genetic analysis, donors in an Asian-associated ancestry cluster had fewer N-insertions in productive TCRs than the approximately 670-donor mean. In an earlier analysis of 587 of the donors, most TCR beta V segments appeared in productive rearrangements about 87% or about 30% of the time, broadly matching IMGT annotations. In a later analysis, several top co-occurrence clusters were reported to appear linked to parvovirus B19, influenza, CMV and Epstein-Barr virus. Immune exposure information for the cohort was limited to CMV serostatus. Because some donors lacked HLA typing at each locus, the association tests relied only on the typed subset. In a later analysis, HLA-associated TCR beta chains were found to be more clonally expanded and to have lower generation probabilities than equally common non-associated chains. A later analysis found that most CMV-associated TCR beta chains appeared HLA-restricted, with HLA associations seemingly driven largely by CMV exposure. The cohort was sequenced for TCR beta chains only, and without alpha or paired-chain data the features that could be detected were limited. A total of 150 or so TCR beta chains were listed by the study as associated with cytomegalovirus. Presence/absence analyses assumed roughly uniform sequencing depth across donors, an assumption that may not hold. In a later analysis, 15,000 to 20,000 TCR beta sequences were associated with specific HLA alleles at a false discovery rate of 0.05. Because counts were too low, seventeen rarely observed V segments, including chromosome 9 orphons, were left out of the earlier analysis of several hundred of the donors. A further reported finding was that TCR beta sequences accurately predicted the HLA-A and HLA-B alleles for most subjects in the first cohort. The sequencing pipeline was judged likely to have produced a cluster of highly shared sequence variants as a technical artifact. Linkage disequilibrium might explain the correlated functional status among segregating V segments, but an unknown experimental factor could not be ruled out. Strong co-occurrence of HLA alleles, especially DR and DQ, made assigning TCR associations to individual alleles difficult. According to a later analysis, TCR association rates differed among HLA loci, with DRB1 alleles showing the most associated TCRs and HLA-C alleles showing the fewest. Most TCR sequences were seen in very few donors, while some public TCRs were found in many individuals. The classifier was reported to diagnose cytomegalovirus status with high specificity and sensitivity in both the original cohort and the validation cohort. The authors suggested that the approach could potentially be generalized to other disease states and immunological phenotypes. An association between a missense DCLRE1C variant and V-gene and J-gene trimming of TCR beta chains was found in a later genetic analysis and replicated in an independent cohort. In vitro tests confirmed that a few of the cytomegalovirus-associated TCR beta chains recognize cytomegalovirus antigens. Some IMGT-functional V segments, including TRBV6-2 and TRBV6-3, could not be distinguished by the 87-base-pair reads and were therefore excluded.

Receptor amplification or capture employed the immunoSEQ multiplex PCR assay. For the multiplex PCR, a mixture combining 60 forward primers for TCR Vbeta segments and 13 reverse primers for TCR Jbeta segments was used. Amplification of the CDR3 region of rearranged TCR beta genes was performed with a multiplex PCR assay on genomic DNA. The Illumina HiSeq System was used to sequence the amplified TCR beta libraries as 87-base-pair reads. The paper's processing steps were these. A later analysis counted about 80 million unique TCR beta chains across the roughly 700 repertoires, and about 10 million of these chains were shared by at least two donors. Raw reads were error-corrected and collapsed into unique sequences by a nearest-neighbor algorithm in which closely related sequences were merged to remove PCR and sequencing errors. V, D and J gene segments were assigned by aligning CDR3 sequences to IMGT reference sequences. For a sequence to be retained, a match of at least six nucleotides was required to both a V gene segment and a J gene segment. A rearrangement counted as productive if the CDR3 had no stop codons and remained in frame with V and J, and every other rearrangement counted as non-productive. Following IMGT convention, CDR3 was defined as the stretch from the second conserved V-encoded cysteine to the conserved J-encoded phenylalanine. The earlier analysis of 500 to 650 of the donors excluded any sequence lacking an unambiguous match to a single V gene segment. An earlier analysis of almost 600 of the donors classified V segments as functional when productive rearrangements were above 56.7% and as segregating when the standard deviation between donors was above 5%. A statistical classification framework was developed to diagnose cytomegalovirus status using the catalog of TCR beta chain sequences. In a later analysis, V and J genes were assigned by comparing TCR nucleotide sequences against IMGT/GENE-DB human TR gene sequences. A later analysis assigned CDR3 sequences and most-parsimonious VDJ recombination scenarios with the TCRdist pipeline. In a later analysis, each TCR beta chain was defined by its CDR3 amino acid sequence together with its V-gene family, and reads lacking a unique V-gene family were excluded. A later analysis removed 550 to 650 highly shared, low-generation-probability nucleotide sequences to deal with suspected cross-contamination and a sequencing artifact. For each public chain, a later analysis derived a clonal expansion index from normalized ranks of inferred template counts within each repertoire. In a later analysis, generation probabilities were computed using a VDJ recombination model fitted to out-of-frame rearrangements, and the results were checked against IGoR. In a later analysis, TCR-TCR, TCR-HLA and TCR-CMV co-occurrence was scored with hypergeometric tests, and a repertoire-size bias correction was applied to TCR pairs. To estimate false discovery rates, a later analysis permuted the HLA or CMV assignments 20 times. In a later analysis, co-occurring TCRs were grouped using DBSCAN, and TCRdist sequence similarity was added for clustering within HLA-allele-positive subsets. For co-occurrence clustering, repertoires with fewer than 30,000 or more than 120,000 public chains were excluded, along with five repertoires with anomalous nucleotide sharing. The immuneACCESS repertoire file appears here via TCRdb, limited to in-frame rearrangements. These files lack a portion of the clones; in checked studies, under half of the deficit traces to unresolved V genes, and the cause of the others is not known. V and J calls and clone size are copied from that table; D and trimming were computed from the DNA. In this sample the table shows around 110,000 clones, around 10% of which occur a single time. Less than 4% of the sample is taken by the ten largest.

On this clone itself: The target of this receptor is not known. Qualities for individual bases were not recorded, and no much larger clone is one base off.

The sequenced sample was PBMCs. The V and J segments used are TRBV6-5 and TRBJ1-1, with the identity of the D gene unclear. The TCR comes from a man aged 25 to 40 in good health and CMV-seronegative. For the CDR3, the sequence is CASSYHSLTEAFF. In nucleotides, the sequence is TGTGCCAGCAGTTACCACAGTTTAACTGAAGCTTTCTTT.